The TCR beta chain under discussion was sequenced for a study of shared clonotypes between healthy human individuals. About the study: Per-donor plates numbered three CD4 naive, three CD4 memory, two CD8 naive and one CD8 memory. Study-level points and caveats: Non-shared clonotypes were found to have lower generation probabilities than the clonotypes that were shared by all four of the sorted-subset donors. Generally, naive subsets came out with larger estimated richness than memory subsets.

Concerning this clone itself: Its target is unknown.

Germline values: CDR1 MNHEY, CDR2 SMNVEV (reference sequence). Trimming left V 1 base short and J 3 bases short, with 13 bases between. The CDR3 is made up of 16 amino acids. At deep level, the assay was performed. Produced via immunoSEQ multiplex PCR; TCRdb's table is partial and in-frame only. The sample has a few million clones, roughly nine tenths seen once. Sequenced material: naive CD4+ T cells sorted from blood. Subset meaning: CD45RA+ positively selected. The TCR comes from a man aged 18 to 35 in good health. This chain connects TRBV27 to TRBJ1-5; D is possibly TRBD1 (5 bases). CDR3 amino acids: CASSLFGDQFNQPQHF. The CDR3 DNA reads TGTGCCAGCAGTTTATTCGGGGACCAGTTCAATCAGCCCCAGCATTTT.